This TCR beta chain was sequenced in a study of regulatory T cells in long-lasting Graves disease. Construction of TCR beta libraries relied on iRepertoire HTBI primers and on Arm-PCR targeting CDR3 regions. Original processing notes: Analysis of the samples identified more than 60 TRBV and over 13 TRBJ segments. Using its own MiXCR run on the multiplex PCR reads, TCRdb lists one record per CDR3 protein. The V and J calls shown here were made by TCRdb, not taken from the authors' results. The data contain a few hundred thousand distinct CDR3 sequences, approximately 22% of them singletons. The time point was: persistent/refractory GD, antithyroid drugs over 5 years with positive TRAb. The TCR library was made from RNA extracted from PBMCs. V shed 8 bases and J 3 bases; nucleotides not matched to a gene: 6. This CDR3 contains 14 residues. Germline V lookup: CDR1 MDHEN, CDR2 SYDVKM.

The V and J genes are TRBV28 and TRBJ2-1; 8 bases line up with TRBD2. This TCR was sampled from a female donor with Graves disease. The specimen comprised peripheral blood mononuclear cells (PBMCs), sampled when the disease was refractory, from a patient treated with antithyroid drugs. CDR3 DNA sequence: TGTGCCAGCCGCCTAGCGGGTATCTACAATGAGCAGTTCTTC. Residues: CASRLAGIYNEQFF.